The 18 T cell receptor beta chains below were found in one sample sequenced in a study of neurological immune-mediated disorders (dated by TCRdb to the late 2010s). Library preparation employed 5' RACE. The instrument given in TCRdb is Illumina HiSeq 2500. TCRdb reanalyzed the raw reads on its own, using fastp at Q25 for trimming and MiXCR for clone calling, and kept in-frame beta chains. Records with the same CDR3 protein are collapsed into one entry carrying the most frequent genes and DNA. The sample data list roughly 100,000 distinct CDR3 sequences, and about 10% of these were observed just once. The top ten clones comprise 3.1% of the sample. This specimen's time point label, per the study, means: longitudinal time-point 3. Material for sequencing was PBMCs. The receptors stem from a female donor with HTLV-1-associated myelopathy (HAM/TSP).

This clonotype was seen repeatedly, ten times or more. V and J are TRBV5-1 and TRBJ2-3; a weak D match, TRBD1 (6 bases). Trimming removed 4 bases from V and 6 bases from J, with 15 bases in between. The CDR3 is 14 amino acids. Germline CDR1 and CDR2: SGHRS and YFSETQ. The DNA of the CDR3 is TGCGCCAGCAGCCAAGGACAGTCCGAGGATACGCAGTATTTT. This gives the protein CASSQGQSEDTQYF.

This clonotype was seen at least ten times. The chain uses TRBV20-1 and TRBJ2-7; 11 nucleotides agree with TRBD1. Germline V gives CDR1 DFQATT, CDR2 SNEGSKA (reference sequence). The CDR3 runs to 16 residues. Unmatched junction bases numbered 9, after V lost 5 bases and J lost 0 bases. CDR3 sequence reads: CSAGDRGTGYSYEQYF. CDR3 DNA: TGCAGTGCTGGGGACAGGGGGACTGGCTACTCCTACGAGCAGTACTTC.

This clonotype was seen a handful of times. J is TRBJ2-3 and V is TRBV5-5; perhaps D is TRBD1 or TRBD2 (5 bases each). There are 13 residues in the CDR3. V gave up 4 bases and J gave up 10 bases, with 16 bases separating them. The germline gives CDR1 SGHKS, CDR2 YYEKEE (reference sequence). CDR3 nucleotides: TGTGCCAGCAGCGAGGGGACGGGAAGGGCGCAGTATTTT. Translated, it gives CASSEGTGRAQYF. The full variable domain, rest sourced from reference TRBV5-5 and TRBJ2-3, is DAGVTQSPTHLIKTRGQQVTLRCSPISGHKSVSWYQQVLGQGPQFIFQYYEKEERGRGNFPDRFSARQFPNYSSELNVNALLLGDSALYLCASSEGTGRAQYFGPGTRLTVL.

This clonotype has ten or more counts. This rearrangement joins TRBV5-1 to TRBJ2-3, with a tentative D call TRBD2 (5 bases). This CDR3 has 13 residues. Germline CDR1 SGHRS, CDR2 YFSETQ. V lost 3 bases, J lost 3 bases, and 8 bases lay in between. The CDR3 loop reads CASSSTRTDTQYF. CDR3 nucleotides: TGCGCCAGCAGCTCAACTAGAACAGATACGCAGTATTTT.

In its sample, this clonotype was seen a few times. A read error may explain this, as a much larger clone is one base away. The chain has TRBV12-3 or TRBV12-4 and TRBJ2-7; D remains unclear. This CDR3 spans 14 amino acids. CDR3 in amino acids: CASSLDPAHYGQYF. The CDR3 DNA follows: TGTGCCAGCAGTTTAGACCCAGCCCACTACGGGCAGTACTTC.

This clonotype was seen many times. The V call is TRBV5-1, the J call TRBJ2-7; D is perhaps TRBD2 (6 bases). CDR1 and CDR2 (germline): SGHRS, YFSETQ. Trimming stripped 0 bases from V and 3 bases from J, with 10 bases between. The CDR3 runs to 14 residues. CDR3 in amino acids: CASSLGLEVYEQYF. The CDR3 DNA is TGCGCCAGCAGCTTGGGACTAGAAGTCTACGAGCAGTACTTC.

This clonotype was picked up many times. The CDR3 DNA sequence: TGCGCCAGCAGCTTGGTCTACGAGCAGTACTTC. It yields the protein CASSLVYEQYF. The chain combines TRBV5-1 with TRBJ2-7; D is unclear. V lost 0 bases and J 3 bases, leaving 1 base between the germline ends. The CDR3 totals 11 residues. Looked up from germline, CDR1 is SGHRS and CDR2 is YFSETQ.

This clonotype was found many times. The rearrangement links TRBV5-1 to TRBJ2-3; 7 bases are shared with TRBD2. Germline values: CDR1 SGHRS, CDR2 YFSETQ. The CDR3 consists of 15 residues. Germline trimming cut 6 bases from V and 0 bases from J; bases unmatched to any gene: 7. CDR3 protein: CASNKGRGSTDTQYF. DNA of the CDR3: TGCGCCAGCAACAAAGGGCGGGGGAGCACAGATACGCAGTATTTT.

This clonotype came up many times. The chain uses TRBV20-1 and TRBJ2-3; D is unresolved. The CDR3 covers 14 residues. Deletions cut 1 base from V and 3 bases from J, with 11 bases between. CDR1 and CDR2 (germline): DFQATT, SNEGSKA (reference sequence). The CDR3 DNA is TGCAGTGCTAGAGTTATAGTGACAACAGATACGCAGTATTTT. Encoded protein: CSARVIVTTDTQYF.

This clonotype was found many times. The V gene is TRBV6-5, the J gene TRBJ2-4, with D perhaps TRBD2 (5 bases). V gave up 4 bases and J gave up 3 bases, with 13 bases separating them. The CDR3 sequence is 15 residues long. Germline assignment: CDR1 MNHEY and CDR2 SVGAGI. CDR3 coding DNA: TGTGCCAGCAGTTGGGGAGTCGGTGGCAAAAACATTCAGTACTTC. It codes for CASSWGVGGKNIQYF.

This clonotype was found many times. The rearrangement uses TRBV3-1 and TRBJ2-3; D is ambiguous. Germline CDR1 LGHDT, CDR2 YNNKEL (reference sequence). Deletions cut 1 base from V and 5 bases from J, with 10 bases between. The CDR3 sequence is 14 residues long. As DNA, the CDR3 is TGTGCCAGCAGCCAAGCTCGCGCGCGAGATACGCAGTATTTT. Protein product: CASSQARARDTQYF.

This clonotype was detected ten times or more. The chain employs TRBV20-1 and TRBJ2-3, with TRBD2 matching over 13 bases. Unmatched junction bases numbered 4, after V lost 3 bases and J lost 1 base. The CDR3 is 16 residues long. Germline assignment: CDR1 DFQATT and CDR2 SNEGSKA (reference sequence). The CDR3 sequence is CSARGGLAGGTDTQYF. The DNA for the CDR3 is TGCAGTGCTAGGGGTGGACTAGCGGGGGGCACAGATACGCAGTATTTT.

This clonotype was counted at least ten times. This chain uses TRBV20-1 with TRBJ1-6, with TRBD1 identical over 7 bases. Germline V gene lookup returns CDR1 DFQATT and CDR2 SNEGSKA (reference sequence). The junction had 4 bases not matched to a gene; V was cut back by 7 bases and J by 4 bases. The CDR3 covers 13 residues. In DNA form, the CDR3 reads TGCAGTGTCTTACAGGGGTATAATTCACCCCTCCACTTT. As protein: CSVLQGYNSPLHF.

CDR3 bases: TGCGCCAGCAAGACAGAGAGGGCGGGCACTGAAGCTTTCTTT. It translates to CASKTERAGTEAFF. The chain employs TRBV5-1 and TRBJ1-1; D perhaps matches TRBD1 (5 bases). This CDR3 spans 14 amino acids. V was trimmed by 6 bases and J by 4 bases, leaving 16 bases between them. Germline V lookup: CDR1 SGHRS, CDR2 YFSETQ.

This clonotype was counted only a few times. V gene TRBV5-1 combines with J gene TRBJ1-1, with a tentative D call TRBD1 (6 bases). Trimming left V 1 base short and J 4 bases short, with 14 bases between. This CDR3 has 15 residues. The germline V gene encodes CDR1 SGHRS and CDR2 YFSETQ. The DNA of the CDR3 is TGCGCCAGCAGCTTGAGGGGGGGATCGGCCACTGAAGCTTTCTTT. Its protein is CASSLRGGSATEAFF.

Comment on this clonotype: Mismatch with germline at one junction end may stem from a read error. This chain joins TRBV20-1 and TRBJ1-1; D might be TRBD1 (5 bases). The CDR3 loop spans 14 amino acids. The germline gives CDR1 DFQATT, CDR2 SNEGSKA (reference sequence). The CDR3 spells CSSRAWGGDTEAFF. In DNA form, the CDR3 reads TGCAGTTCTAGAGCCTGGGGAGGGGATACTGAAGCTTTCTTT.

The V gene is TRBV5-1, the J gene TRBJ2-3, with D maybe TRBD1 (5 bases). Trimming shortened V by 2 bases and J by 1 base, and 11 bases separated the two germline ends. Germline CDR1 SGHRS, CDR2 YFSETQ. The CDR3 totals 15 residues. CDR3 sequence: CASSLGHSGTDTQYF. DNA for the CDR3: TGCGCCAGCAGCTTAGGACACTCTGGCACAGATACGCAGTATTTT.

This clonotype was seen repeatedly, ten times or more. This rearrangement joins TRBV7-2 to TRBJ2-5; D is possibly TRBD1 or TRBD2 (5 bases each). The CDR3 totals 14 residues. Germline loops: CDR1 SGHTA, CDR2 FQGNSA. Trimming took 1 base from V and 3 from J, leaving 9 bases between them. CDR3 nucleotide sequence: TGTGCCAGCAGCTTAGTGGGGCGGGAAGAGACCCAGTACTTC. Its translation: CASSLVGREETQYF.